The 20 T cell receptor beta chains given below trace back to one sample, sequenced in a study of shared clonotypes between healthy human individuals (dated by TCRdb to the early 2020s). The receptor library was made with the immunoSEQ multiplex PCR assay. TCRdb took this table from immuneACCESS and kept in-frame rearrangements with V and J called. Such tables lack part of the clones; where checked against another copy, unresolved V genes explain under half of the gap, and the rest is unexplained. Recorded for this sample are under 1 million clones; about 91% of them occurred a single time. Approximately 25% of the sample lies in the top ten. For the CD8 naive samples, CD45RO-negative cells were positively selected for CCR7, yielding a CD45RA+CCR7+ population from which TemRA cells were excluded. What was sequenced was naive CD8+ T cells sorted from blood. The label giving this sample's cell subset or site can be read as: CD45RA+CCR7+. The source is a man aged 25-45 years in good health.

This clone was seen just once. V is TRBV11-2 and J is TRBJ2-7, with TRBD2 matching over 8 bases. CDR1 SGHAT and CDR2 FQNNGV come from the germline V gene. Germline trimming cut 5 bases from V and 0 bases from J; bases unmatched to any gene: 6. The CDR3 loop spans 15 amino acids. The CDR3 sequence is CASSRLAGSSYEQYF. CDR3 coding DNA: TGTGCCAGCAGCCGTTTAGCGGGAAGCTCCTACGAGCAGTACTTC.

The CDR3 nucleotides read TGTGCCAGCAGCTCACGGGCCTCCCCCTACGAGCAGTACTTC. It codes for CASSSRASPYEQYF. The chain couples TRBV21-1 to TRBJ2-7. TRBV21-1 has pseudogene status. The CDR3 consists of 14 residues.

The rearrangement links TRBV7-9 to TRBJ2-7, with 8 bases fitting TRBD2. The V gene end was trimmed by 5 bases and the J gene end by 1 base; junction bases not matched to a gene: 7. CDR3 length: 15 residues. Germline V gene sequence: CDR1 SEHNR, CDR2 FQNEAQ (reference sequence). CDR3 sequence (DNA): TGTGCCAGCAGCGAGACTAGCGAAGCGTCCTACGAGCAGTACTTC. Residues: CASSETSEASYEQYF.

This CDR3 reads CASSYIRASQPQHF. DNA for the CDR3: TGTGCCAGCAGTTACATCAGGGCTAGTCAGCCCCAGCATTTT. The V call is TRBV6-6, the J call TRBJ1-5; TRBD1 might be the D (5 bases). The CDR3 extends over 14 amino acids. Germline-derived CDR1 and CDR2 are MNHNY and SVGAGI (reference sequence). V was pared by 2 bases and J by 6 bases, with 11 bases between.

This rearrangement joins TRBV19 to TRBJ2-5; D remains unclear. V gave up 4 bases and J gave up 0 bases, with 18 bases separating them. The CDR3 length is 17 residues. Germline V gene lookup returns CDR1 LNHDA and CDR2 SQIVND (reference sequence). The CDR3 coding sequence is TGTGCCAGTAGTAGGCGGCCTGAGAACCCGTACCAAGAGACCCAGTACTTC. Protein: CASSRRPENPYQETQYF.

V gene TRBV27 combines with J gene TRBJ2-1; D might be TRBD1 or TRBD2, each matching 5 bases. This CDR3 comprises 14 residues. Trimming pared 8 bases from V and 6 bases from J, leaving 17 bases between. Germline CDR1 and CDR2: MNHEY and SMNVEV (reference sequence). CDR3 loop: CASAERGLGNEQFF. CDR3 in DNA: TGTGCCAGCGCTGAGAGGGGTCTGGGCAATGAGCAGTTCTTC.

The genes are TRBV6-6 and TRBJ2-7; D remains unclear. Per germline, CDR1 MNHNY and CDR2 SVGAGI (reference sequence). CDR3 length: 12 amino acids. V shed 6 bases and J shed 8 bases, with 14 bases lying between them. CDR3 residues: CASSSMFPQQYF. The CDR3, as DNA: TGTGCCAGCAGCTCGATGTTCCCGCAGCAGTACTTC.

Remarks on this clone: Other DNA sequences from this sample encode an identical CDR3 as well. The chain joins TRBV10-1 to TRBJ2-1; 7 nucleotides align to TRBD2. The CDR3 length is 14 residues. V gave up 2 bases and J gave up 2 bases; unmatched junction bases: 0. The germline V gene encodes CDR1 WNHNN and CDR2 SYGVQD (reference sequence). The DNA for the CDR3 is TGCGCCAGCAGTGAGGGGGGGGCCTACAATGAGCAGTTCTTC. Its protein is CASSEGGAYNEQFF.

The chain has TRBV4-1 and TRBJ2-4; unclear D gene. CDR3 size: 12 residues. Germline V lookup: CDR1 MGHRA, CDR2 YSYEKL. Between the trimmed V and J ends, which lost 0 bases and 12 bases, there was a span of 9 bases. This CDR3 is CASSQDYGDQYF. The CDR3 DNA sequence: TGCGCCAGCAGCCAAGATTATGGCGATCAGTACTTC.

This clone has only one observation. The chain has TRBV7-9 and TRBJ2-2; a possible D gene is TRBD2 (6 bases). This CDR3 spans 13 amino acids. Trimming removed 7 bases at V and 6 bases at J, with 12 bases between. From germline, CDR1 is SEHNR and CDR2 FQNEAQ (reference sequence). The CDR3 DNA sequence: TGTGCCAGCACCAAGGAGGGATCCGGGGAGCTGTTTTTT. Translated: CASTKEGSGELFF.

The chain recombines TRBV5-3 with TRBJ2-3; D is ambiguous. TRBV5-3 is annotated as an ORF whose role is uncertain. This CDR3 comprises 17 residues. Trimming took off 5 bases at V and 1 base at J, with 20 bases between the two ends. The CDR3 DNA sequence: TGTGCCAGAAGAAAACAAGTAATATGCCCGGGCACAGATACGCAGTATTTT. Encoded protein: CARRKQVICPGTDTQYF.

The rearrangement uses TRBV7-9 and TRBJ2-1; 9 nucleotides line up with TRBD2. This CDR3 comprises 16 residues. Germline V lookup: CDR1 SEHNR, CDR2 FQNEAQ (reference sequence). With 2 bases clipped from V and 6 bases from J, the junction kept 8 bases outside the gene matches. CDR3 protein: CASSLILAGPANEQFF. DNA of the CDR3: TGTGCCAGCAGCTTAATACTAGCGGGTCCCGCCAATGAGCAGTTCTTC.

The chain is built from TRBV15 and TRBJ1-1, with D possibly TRBD1 on 6 matching bases. Trimming removed 3 bases at V and 8 bases at J, with 13 bases between. Looked up from germline, CDR1 is LNHNV and CDR2 is YYDKDF (reference sequence). This CDR3 is 13 amino acids long. The CDR3 sequence is CATSSFQQGEAFF. The DNA of the CDR3 is TGTGCCACCAGCAGTTTCCAACAGGGAGAAGCTTTCTTT.

The CDR3 DNA reads TGTGCCAGCAGTTATCAGGGGATAAAGCGGGAGGGCCGAATAATGGACGAGCAGTTCTTC. It codes for CASSYQGIKREGRIMDEQFF. This chain connects TRBV28 to TRBJ2-1; 10 nucleotides line up with TRBD2. J was trimmed by 10 bases and V by 4 bases; bases with no gene match: 25. The germline CDR1 and CDR2 sequences are MDHEN and SYDVKM. This CDR3 has 20 amino acids.

The chain uses TRBV9 and TRBJ2-1; 9 positions agree with TRBD2. The germline CDR1 and CDR2 sequences are SGDLS and YYNGEE. This CDR3 contains 15 residues. The ends lost 1 base at V and 5 bases at J; junction bases unmatched: 4. CDR3: CASSVRLAVDNEQFF. Written as DNA, the CDR3 is TGTGCCAGCAGCGTACGACTAGCGGTAGACAATGAGCAGTTCTTC.

This clone occurred once. The sample has other DNA sequences that encode this CDR3 too. The V call is TRBV27, the J call TRBJ1-1; D gene uncertain. V lost 6 bases, J lost 3 bases, and 11 bases lay in between. The germline V gene encodes CDR1 MNHEY and CDR2 SMNVEV (reference sequence). The CDR3 has 13 amino acids. CDR3 loop: CASSLGRDTEAFF. Written as DNA, the CDR3 is TGTGCCAGCAGCCTAGGAAGGGACACTGAAGCTTTCTTT.

The V and J genes are TRBV7-9 and TRBJ2-7; 10 nucleotides line up with TRBD2. The CDR3 extends over 14 amino acids. The V segment lost 3 bases and the J segment 5 bases; nucleotides outside the gene matches: 4. Germline V gives CDR1 SEHNR, CDR2 FQNEAQ (reference sequence). The CDR3 bases are TGTGCCAGCAGCTTTAGCGGGAGGTCCGACGAGCAGTACTTC. Its protein product is CASSFSGRSDEQYF.

The genes are TRBV7-9 and TRBJ2-3; 7 nucleotides agree with TRBD2. V lost 7 bases, J lost 4 bases, and 17 bases stayed unmatched. This CDR3 contains 17 residues. Per germline, CDR1 SEHNR and CDR2 FQNEAQ (reference sequence). The chain's CDR3 is CASKLSARGSPADTQYF. The CDR3 DNA reads TGTGCCAGCAAACTTTCCGCCCGCGGGAGTCCCGCAGATACGCAGTATTTT.

Remarks on this clone: Other DNA sequences in this sample translate to the same CDR3. The chain uses TRBV27 and TRBJ2-1, with 10 bases that match TRBD2. The germline CDR1 and CDR2 sequences are MNHEY and SMNVEV (reference sequence). V shed 5 bases and J 4 bases; nucleotides not matched to a gene: 5. The CDR3 is 15 amino acids. In DNA form, the CDR3 reads TGTGCCAGCAGTCCAGGACTAGCGGTATACAATGAGCAGTTCTTC. Translation: CASSPGLAVYNEQFF.

This clone was observed a single time. The chain uses TRBV7-8 and TRBJ2-1; tentative D call: TRBD2 (6 bases). The CDR3 sequence is 18 residues long. Germline CDR1 and CDR2: SGHVS and FQNEAQ. Deletions cut 6 bases from V and 0 bases from J, with 21 bases between. Here the CDR3 DNA reads TGTGCCAGCAGAGGAGGGACCGCCGCCACTAGCTCCTACAATGAGCAGTTCTTC. The encoded protein is CASRGGTAATSSYNEQFF.